This T cell receptor (beta chain) was captured in a study of OX40 agonist ivuxolimab in advanced cancers. As concerns this clone: Its cognate antigen is unknown.

V gave up 5 bases and J gave up 2 bases; unmatched junction bases: 3. Per the germline V gene, CDR1 is LNHDA and CDR2 is SQIVND (reference sequence). The CDR3 is made up of 14 amino acids. Whole-study results and caveats: Expanded clones belonging to CD8+ T cells outnumbered, on average, those of CD4+.

Produced via immunoSEQ multiplex PCR; TCRdb's table is partial and in-frame only. The table shows approximately 99,000 clones, with about nine tenths occurring only once. Sequenced material: CD4+ or CD8+ T cells sorted from blood, taken in a trial of the OX40 agonist ivuxolimab. The TCR was taken from an adult with an advanced solid tumor such as melanoma, head and neck, liver or kidney cancer. This rearrangement joins TRBV19 to TRBJ2-7; 10 bases map to TRBD1. CDR3 nucleotide sequence: TGTGCCAGTAGTTTAGGACAGGGGGCCTACGAGCAGTACTTC. Translated: CASSLGQGAYEQYF.